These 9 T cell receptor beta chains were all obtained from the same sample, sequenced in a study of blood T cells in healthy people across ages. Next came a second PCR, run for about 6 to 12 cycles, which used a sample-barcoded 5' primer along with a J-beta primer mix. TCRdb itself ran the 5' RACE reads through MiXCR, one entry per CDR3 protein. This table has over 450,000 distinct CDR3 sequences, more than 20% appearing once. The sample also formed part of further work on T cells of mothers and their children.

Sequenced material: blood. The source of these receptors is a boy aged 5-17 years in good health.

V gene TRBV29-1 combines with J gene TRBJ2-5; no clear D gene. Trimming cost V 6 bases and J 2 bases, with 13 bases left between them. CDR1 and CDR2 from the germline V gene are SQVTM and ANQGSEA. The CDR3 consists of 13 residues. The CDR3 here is CSVSFGPQETQYF. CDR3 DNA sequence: TGCAGCGTGAGCTTCGGACCACAAGAGACCCAGTACTTC.

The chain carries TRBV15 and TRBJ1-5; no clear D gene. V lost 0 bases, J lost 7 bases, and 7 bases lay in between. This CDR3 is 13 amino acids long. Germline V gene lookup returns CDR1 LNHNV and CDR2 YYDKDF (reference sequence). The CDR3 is CATSRESRQPQHF. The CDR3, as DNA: TGTGCCACCAGCAGAGAATCTAGACAGCCCCAGCATTTT.

DNA for the CDR3: TGCAGTGCTACCTTGGACAGGGGGCACGGAAACACCATATATTTT. Its protein product is CSATLDRGHGNTIYF. The chain combines TRBV20-1 with TRBJ1-3; 11 bases align to TRBD1. J gave up 4 bases and V 4 bases, and 6 bases lay outside the gene matches. The CDR3 runs 15 residues. Germline CDR1 and CDR2: DFQATT and SNEGSKA (reference sequence).

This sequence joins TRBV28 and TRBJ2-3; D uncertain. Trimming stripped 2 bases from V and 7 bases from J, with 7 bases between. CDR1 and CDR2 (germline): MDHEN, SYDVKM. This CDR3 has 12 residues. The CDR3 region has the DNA TGTGCCAGCAGTTTAAGAGGAAATACGCAGTATTTT. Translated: CASSLRGNTQYF. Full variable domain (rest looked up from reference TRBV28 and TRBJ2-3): DVKVTQSSRYLVKRTGEKVFLECVQDMDHENMFWYRQDPGLGLRLIYFSYDVKMKEKGDIPEGYSVSREKKERFSLILESASTNQTSMYLCASSLRGNTQYFGPGTRLTVL.

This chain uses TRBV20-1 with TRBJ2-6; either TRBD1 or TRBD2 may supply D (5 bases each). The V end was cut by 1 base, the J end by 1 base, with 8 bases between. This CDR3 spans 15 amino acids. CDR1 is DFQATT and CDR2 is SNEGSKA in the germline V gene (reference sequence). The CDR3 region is CSARGGTSGANVLTF. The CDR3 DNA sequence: TGCAGTGCTAGAGGAGGGACGTCTGGGGCCAACGTCCTGACTTTC.

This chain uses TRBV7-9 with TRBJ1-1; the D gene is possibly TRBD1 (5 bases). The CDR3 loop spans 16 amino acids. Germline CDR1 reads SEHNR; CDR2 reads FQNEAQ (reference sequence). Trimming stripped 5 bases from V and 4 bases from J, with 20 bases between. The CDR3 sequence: CASSPHSQGLGTEAFF. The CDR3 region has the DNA TGTGCCAGCAGCCCACATTCTCAGGGACTGGGCACTGAAGCTTTCTTT. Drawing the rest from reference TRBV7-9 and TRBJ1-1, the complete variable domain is DTGVSQNPRHKITKRGQNVTFRCDPISEHNRLYWYRQTLGQGPEFLTYFQNEAQLEKSRLLSDRFSAERPKGSFSTLEIQRTEQGDSAMYLCASSPHSQGLGTEAFFGQGTRLTVV.

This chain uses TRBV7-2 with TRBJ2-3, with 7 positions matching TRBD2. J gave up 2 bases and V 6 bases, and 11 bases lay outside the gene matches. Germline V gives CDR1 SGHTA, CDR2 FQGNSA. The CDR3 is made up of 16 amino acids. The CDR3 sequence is CASSFRLAGATDTQYF. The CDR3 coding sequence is TGTGCCAGCAGTTTCCGACTAGCCGGGGCCACAGATACGCAGTATTTT.

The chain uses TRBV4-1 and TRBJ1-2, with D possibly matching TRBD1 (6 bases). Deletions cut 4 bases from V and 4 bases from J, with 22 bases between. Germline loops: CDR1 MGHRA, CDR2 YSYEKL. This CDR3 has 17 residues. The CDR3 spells CASSRFGGTQYPYGYTF. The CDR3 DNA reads TGCGCCAGCAGCCGCTTTGGAGGGACACAATATCCCTATGGCTACACCTTC.

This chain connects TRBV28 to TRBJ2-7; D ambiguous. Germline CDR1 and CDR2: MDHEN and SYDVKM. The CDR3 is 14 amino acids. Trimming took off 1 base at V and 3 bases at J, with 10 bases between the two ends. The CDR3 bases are TGTGCCAGCAGTTTATTGGGCACTAACTACGAGCAGTACTTC. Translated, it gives CASSLLGTNYEQYF.